The entry that follows covers one T cell receptor (beta chain) sequence. The sample originates from a study of blood T cell repertoires in COVID-19. Study information: Sites in the United States, Italy and Spain provided acute and convalescent COVID-19 samples.

Per the original data handling: Reference gene primer amplification gave nucleated cell count estimates. Sequencing was performed with immunoSEQ multiplex PCR; in TCRdb, only in-frame clones are kept and a portion is missing. D and trimming come from the DNA, and the V and J calls and clone size come from that table. Of more than 95,000 clones listed, more than 75% were seen once; the top ten hold 15%. Germline CDR1 and CDR2: SGDLS and YYNGEE. V lost 6 bases, J lost 5 bases, and 6 bases lay in between. The CDR3 loop spans 11 amino acids. This TCR was recovered from a man between 45 and 60 years old with acute or convalescent COVID-19. The chain links TRBV9 to TRBJ2-1; D is undetermined. Sequenced input: peripheral blood. The CDR3 loop reads CASKRNNEQFF. Written as DNA, the CDR3 is TGTGCCAGCAAGAGGAACAATGAGCAGTTCTTC.